Listed below are T cell receptor beta chains from one sample, sequenced in a study of T cells in Graves' hyperthyroidism and ophthalmopathy. TCRdb analysed the multiplex PCR reads with MiXCR anew, one entry per CDR3 protein. The sample has roughly 380,000 distinct CDR3 sequences, roughly 13% seen once; the top ten hold around 21%. Sequencing input: blood. All receptors come from a man aged 25 to 45 with Graves' hyperthyroidism that later progressed to Graves' ophthalmopathy. Both conserved end residues are part of each CDR3. A D gene is named only where the DNA matches it firmly. Clone size is shown for a subset of rows, as once, few, many or a class of expanded clone.

-	many	TRBV2	TRBJ1-2	CATRQGLNYGYTF	TGTGCCACCCGCCAGGGTTTGAACTATGGCTACACCTTC
-	-	TRBV6-6	TRBJ1-3	CASSYSISTSGNTIYF	TGTGCCAGCAGTTACTCGATCAGCACCTCTGGAAACACCATATATTTT
-	many	TRBV12-3/TRBV12-4	TRBJ1-2	CASSWGGYGYTF	TGTGCCAGCAGTTGGGGCGGGTATGGCTACACCTTC
TRBD1	-	TRBV18	TRBJ1-1	CASTTGALNTEAFF	TGTGCCAGCACAACAGGGGCCCTGAACACTGAAGCTTTCTTT
-	many	TRBV12-3/TRBV12-4	TRBJ1-3	CASSFPQNTIYF	TGTGCCAGCAGTTTTCCCCAGAACACCATATATTTT
-	-	TRBV27	TRBJ2-5	CASSFLFGGRETQYF	TGTGCCAGCAGTTTTCTTTTCGGGGGCAGAGAGACCCAGTACTTC
-	few	TRBV5-1	TRBJ2-2	CASSLVVGTNTGELFF	TGCGCCAGCAGCTTGGTTGTGGGCACGAACACCGGGGAGCTGTTTTTT
-	many	TRBV13	TRBJ2-1	CASSSDTSYNEQFF	TGTGCCAGCAGCTCCGACACGTCCTACAATGAGCAGTTCTTC
-	-	TRBV5-6	TRBJ2-1	CASSAGPGSGNEQFF	TGTGCCAGCAGCGCTGGGCCGGGTTCGGGCAATGAGCAGTTCTTC
-	many	TRBV7-9	TRBJ2-1	CASSLGPGSPPYNEQFF	TGTGCCAGCAGCTTGGGCCCAGGGTCCCCTCCTTACAATGAGCAGTTCTTC
TRBD2	-	TRBV6-2/TRBV6-3	TRBJ2-7	CASSSRSTSGGFYEQYF	TGTGCCAGCAGTTCCCGATCAACTAGCGGGGGATTCTACGAGCAGTACTTC
-	many	TRBV4-1	TRBJ1-1	CASSQGDGMHWNTEAFF	TGCGCCAGCAGCCAGGGGGACGGCATGCATTGGAACACTGAAGCTTTCTTT
TRBD2	-	TRBV4-1	TRBJ2-3	CASSREGGNTDTQYF	TGCGCCAGCAGCCGGGAGGGCGGGAACACAGATACGCAGTATTTT
-	-	TRBV3-1	TRBJ2-3	CASSQDRVQGDTQYF	TGTGCCAGCAGCCAAGACAGGGTGCAGGGAGATACGCAGTATTTT
TRBD1	few	TRBV6-1	TRBJ1-2	CASSSDRDGYGYTF	TGTGCCAGCTCTTCGGACAGGGACGGCTATGGCTACACCTTC